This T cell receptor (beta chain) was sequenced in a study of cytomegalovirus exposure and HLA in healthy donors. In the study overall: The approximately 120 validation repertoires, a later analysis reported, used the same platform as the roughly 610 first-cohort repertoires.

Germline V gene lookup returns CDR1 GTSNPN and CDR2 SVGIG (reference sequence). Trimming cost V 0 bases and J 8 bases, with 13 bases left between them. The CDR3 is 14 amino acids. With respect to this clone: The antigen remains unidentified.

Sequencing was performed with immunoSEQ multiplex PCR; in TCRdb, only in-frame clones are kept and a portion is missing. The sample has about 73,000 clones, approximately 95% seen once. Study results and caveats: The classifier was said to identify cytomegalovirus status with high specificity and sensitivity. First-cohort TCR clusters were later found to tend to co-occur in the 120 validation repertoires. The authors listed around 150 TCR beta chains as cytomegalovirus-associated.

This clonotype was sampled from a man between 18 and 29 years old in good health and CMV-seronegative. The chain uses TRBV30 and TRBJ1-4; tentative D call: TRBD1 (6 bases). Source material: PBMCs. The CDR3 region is CAWSVRGIREKLFF. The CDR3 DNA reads TGTGCCTGGAGTGTAAGGGGGATCAGGGAAAAACTGTTTTTT.